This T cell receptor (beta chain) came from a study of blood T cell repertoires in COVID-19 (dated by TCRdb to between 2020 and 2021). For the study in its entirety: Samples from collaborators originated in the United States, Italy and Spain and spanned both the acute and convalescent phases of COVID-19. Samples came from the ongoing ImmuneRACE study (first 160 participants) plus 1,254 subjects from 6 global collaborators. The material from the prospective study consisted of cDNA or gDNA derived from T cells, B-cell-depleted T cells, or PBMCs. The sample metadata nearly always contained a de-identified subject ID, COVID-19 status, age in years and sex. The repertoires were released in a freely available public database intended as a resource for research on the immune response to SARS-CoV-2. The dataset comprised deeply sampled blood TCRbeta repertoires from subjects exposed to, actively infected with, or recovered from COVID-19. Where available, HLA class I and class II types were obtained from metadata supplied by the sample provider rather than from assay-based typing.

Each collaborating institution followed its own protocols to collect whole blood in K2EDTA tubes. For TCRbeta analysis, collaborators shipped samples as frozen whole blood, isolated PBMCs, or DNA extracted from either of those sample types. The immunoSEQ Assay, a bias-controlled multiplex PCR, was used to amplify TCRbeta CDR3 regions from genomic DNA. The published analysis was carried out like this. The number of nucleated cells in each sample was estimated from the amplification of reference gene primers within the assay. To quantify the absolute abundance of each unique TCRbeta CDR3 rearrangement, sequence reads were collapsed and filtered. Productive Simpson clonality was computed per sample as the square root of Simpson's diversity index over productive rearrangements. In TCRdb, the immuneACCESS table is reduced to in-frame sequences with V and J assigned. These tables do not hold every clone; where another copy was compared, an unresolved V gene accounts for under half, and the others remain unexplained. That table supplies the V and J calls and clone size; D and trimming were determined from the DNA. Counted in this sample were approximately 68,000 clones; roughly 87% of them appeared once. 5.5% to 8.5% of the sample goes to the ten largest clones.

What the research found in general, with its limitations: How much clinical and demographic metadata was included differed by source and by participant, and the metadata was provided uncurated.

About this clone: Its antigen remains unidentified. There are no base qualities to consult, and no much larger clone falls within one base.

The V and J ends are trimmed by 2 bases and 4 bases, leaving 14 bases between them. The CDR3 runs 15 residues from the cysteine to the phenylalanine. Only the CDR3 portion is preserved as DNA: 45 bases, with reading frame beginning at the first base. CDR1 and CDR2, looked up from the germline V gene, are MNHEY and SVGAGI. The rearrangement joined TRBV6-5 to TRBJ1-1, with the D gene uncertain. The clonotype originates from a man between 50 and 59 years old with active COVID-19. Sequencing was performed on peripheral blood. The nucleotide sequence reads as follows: TGTGCCAGCAGTTACCGGAGTTTGGTAGGCACTGAAGCTTTCTTT. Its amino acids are CASSYRSLVGTEAFF.